This T cell receptor beta chain came from a study of response to subunit inactivated influenza vaccine. Study findings and constraints: Authors suggested each seasonal influenza vaccination recruits few new T cells.

In the case of this clonotype: Its cognate antigen is unknown.

Each CDR3 protein gets one entry after TCRdb re-called the RT-PCR reads with MiXCR. Of around 790,000 distinct CDR3 sequences listed, 21% are singletons. The germline V gene has CDR1 LGHDT and CDR2 YNNKEL (reference sequence). The V end was cut by 1 base, the J end by 7 bases, with 28 bases between. This CDR3 contains 20 residues. The gene calls are TRBV3-1 and TRBJ1-4; no definite D call. This clonotype originated in a man aged 45-65 years who received an inactivated influenza vaccine. This specimen was PBMCs from blood, taken 5 to 6 days after vaccination. The CDR3 loop reads CASSQGHGREFVGYGEKLFF. The CDR3 nucleotides are TGTGCCAGCAGCCAAGGTCATGGGAGGGAGTTTGTCGGCTACGGTGAAAAACTGTTTTTT.